This T cell receptor (beta chain) emerged from a study of CXCR3-negative and CXCR3-positive naive CD8 T cells. Study background: The TRB read total, some 130 million, broke down to about 1.5 +/- 0.3 million reads per library.

The length of the CDR3 is 13 residues. The study's findings and limits: Within a donor, both naive subsets shared TRBV-TRBJ usage, unlike memory cells. CXCR3-positive naive cells had more hydrophobic TRB CDR3s than CXCR3-negative naive cells.

In regard to this clonotype: What it binds is not known.

Naive CD8+ T cells showed a CD45RO-CCR7+CD27+CD95- phenotype. UMI-labeled 5' RACE TRB cDNA libraries were prepared from the cells. TCRdb re-called the 5' RACE reads; one entry per CDR3 protein, DNA not given. This sample's table has 120,000 to 150,000 distinct CDR3 sequences. The sequence came from a human donor in good health. Some clones in this sample may be carry-over from other donors' samples. Sequencing was performed on naive CXCR3+ CD8+ T cells from blood. Subset described: CD45RO-CCR7+CD27+CD95- naive CD8+ T cells expressing CXCR3 (TNR3+). The chain couples TRBV12-3 or TRBV12-4 to TRBJ2-1; TCRdb calls TRBD1, which cannot be checked without DNA. CDR3 sequence: CASNGPGVNEQFF.